The T cell receptor beta chain described here comes from a study of early T cells in non-severe SARS-CoV-2 infection. Across the study: The study sequenced bulk RNA from unsorted whole blood, with chains unpaired.

Study results and caveats: The VDJdb matching leaned toward anti-spike CD8 responses and overlooked private and CD4 specificities.

In the library, individual cDNA molecules carried attached unique molecular identifiers. One entry per CDR3 protein, called by TCRdb with MiXCR from the 5' RACE reads. Altogether roughly 30,000 distinct CDR3 sequences are present, roughly 4.5% being singletons, with the ten largest covering around 6%. CDR3 length: 15 amino acids. Germline trimming cut 4 bases from V and 7 bases from J; bases unmatched to any gene: 3. The germline CDR1 and CDR2 sequences are SGHDN and FVKESK. This clonotype was picked up many times. Antigen unknown. The origin of this receptor is an adult who was a healthcare worker with PCR-confirmed SARS-CoV-2 infection or an uninfected control (not recorded which). V and J are TRBV14 and TRBJ2-1, with 14 positions matching TRBD2. Sequencing input: whole blood. The CDR3 nucleotides are TGTGCCAGCAGCCCGACTAGCGGGAGGGCAAATGAGCAGTTCTTC. Protein: CASSPTSGRANEQFF. The full variable domain, completed using reference TRBV14 and TRBJ2-1, is EAGVTQFPSHSVIEKGQTVTLRCDPISGHDNLYWYRRVMGKEIKFLLHFVKESKQDESGMPNNRFLAERTGGTYSTLKVQPAELEDSGVYFCASSPTSGRANEQFFGPGTRLTVL.